Listed here are 28 T cell receptor beta chains from one sample, sequenced in a study of cytomegalovirus exposure and HLA in healthy donors. TCRdb's table, derived via immunoSEQ multiplex PCR, lists solely in-frame clones and lacks some. The table includes 200,000 to 250,000 clones, about nine tenths detected once. The sequencing input was PBMCs. Every receptor here comes from a woman aged 18-29 years in good health and CMV-seropositive.

V usage is TRBV5-4 and J usage is TRBJ2-7; 9 bases are a match to TRBD2. Losses at the gene ends were 4 bases for V and 4 bases for J; bases not matched to a gene: 12. Per the germline V gene, CDR1 is SGHNT and CDR2 is YYREEE (reference sequence). CDR3 length equals 16 residues. This CDR3 is CASSPGVSGRRYEQYF. DNA for the CDR3: TGTGCCAGCAGCCCCGGGGTTAGCGGGAGAAGGTACGAGCAGTACTTC. Together with reference TRBV5-4 and TRBJ2-7, the CDR3 gives the full variable domain: ETGVTQSPTHLIKTRGQQVTLRCSSQSGHNTVSWYQQALGQGPQFIFQYYREEENGRGNFPPRFSGLQFPNYSSELNVNALELDDSALYLCASSPGVSGRRYEQYFGPGTRLTVT.

The rearrangement joins TRBV15 to TRBJ2-7; TRBD2 agrees at 9 bases. The CDR3 contains 15 residues. V trimming: 1 base; J trimming: 5 bases; junction bases outside the gene matches: 6. Germline lookup yields CDR1 LNHNV and CDR2 YYDKDF (reference sequence). This chain's CDR3 is CATSRGGRAIHEQYF. The CDR3 DNA is TGTGCCACCAGCAGAGGCGGGAGGGCTATCCACGAGCAGTACTTC.

The J gene is TRBJ2-1, the V gene TRBV5-1; 10 bases match TRBD2. V shed 0 bases, J shed 9 bases, and the junction held 9 bases outside the gene matches. The germline V gene encodes CDR1 SGHRS and CDR2 YFSETQ. This CDR3 spans 16 amino acids. CDR3 residues: CASSLGPSGSYGEQFF. CDR3 coding DNA: TGCGCCAGCAGCTTGGGACCTAGCGGGAGCTACGGTGAGCAGTTCTTC. The full variable domain, with the rest looked up from reference TRBV5-1 and TRBJ2-1, is KAGVTQTPRYLIKTRGQQVTLSCSPISGHRSVSWYQQTPGQGLQFLFEYFSETQRNKGNFPGRFSGRQFSNSRSEMNVSTLELGDSALYLCASSLGPSGSYGEQFFGPGTRLTVL.

The chain uses TRBV27 and TRBJ2-4, with 7 nucleotides matching TRBD2. The V gene's germline CDR1 is MNHEY and CDR2 SMNVEV (reference sequence). The CDR3 is 13 amino acids. J lost 6 bases, V lost 3 bases, and 2 bases had no gene match. CDR3 coding DNA: TGTGCCAGCAGTTTGGGGGGGGGAAACATTCAGTACTTC. It yields the protein CASSLGGGNIQYF.

The rearrangement uses TRBV13 and TRBJ1-5; D is ambiguous. Per the germline V gene, CDR1 is PRHDT and CDR2 is FYEKMQ (reference sequence). CDR3 length: 14 amino acids. The V and J ends lost 1 base and 1 base respectively, with 5 bases between them. The CDR3 sequence: CASSLVGSNQPQHF. The CDR3 region has the DNA TGTGCCAGCAGCTTAGTCGGGAGCAATCAGCCCCAGCATTTT. Together with reference TRBV13 and TRBJ1-5, the CDR3 gives the full variable domain: AAGVIQSPRHLIKEKRETATLKCYPIPRHDTVYWYQQGPGQDPQFLISFYEKMQSDKGSIPDRFSAQQFSDYHSELNMSSLELGDSALYFCASSLVGSNQPQHFGDGTRLSIL.

The J gene is TRBJ1-1, the V gene TRBV29-1; 7 positions agree with TRBD1. V lost 0 bases, J lost 0 bases, and 10 bases stayed unmatched. The CDR3 runs to 17 residues. Germline V gene sequence: CDR1 SQVTM, CDR2 ANQGSEA. The CDR3 DNA follows: TGCAGCGTTGAAGAGGCCAGGGGGAACCTCATGAACACTGAAGCTTTCTTT. This gives the protein CSVEEARGNLMNTEAFF.

The J gene is TRBJ1-2, the V gene TRBV7-2, with 7 bases that match TRBD1. Germline V CDR1 and CDR2: SGHTA, FQGNSA. V was pared by 1 base and J by 4 bases, with 12 bases of the junction left unmatched. CDR3 length: 17 residues. The CDR3, as DNA: TGTGCCAGCAGCTTAGGCCCTGAGGAGGGGGCGAGCTATGGCTACACCTTC. It encodes CASSLGPEEGASYGYTF.

The chain links TRBV6-5 to TRBJ1-4; D ambiguous. CDR3 length: 16 residues. V lost 0 bases to trimming and J lost 8 bases, with 16 bases between them. The V gene's germline CDR1 is MNHEY and CDR2 SVGAGI. The CDR3 sequence is CASSYSMRGFNEKLFF. CDR3 DNA sequence: TGTGCCAGCAGTTACTCGATGCGGGGTTTTAACGAAAAACTGTTTTTT.

The chain carries TRBV5-1 and TRBJ2-7, with TRBD1 as a possible D gene (6 bases). This CDR3 has 18 residues. Germline V gives CDR1 SGHRS, CDR2 YFSETQ. V was pared by 1 base and J by 1 base, with 21 bases between. CDR3: CASSLSSQEDSESYEQYF. As DNA, the CDR3 is TGCGCCAGCAGCTTGAGCTCCCAAGAGGACAGTGAGTCCTACGAGCAGTACTTC.

The V call is TRBV5-1, the J call TRBJ2-1; 11 bases are shared with TRBD2. This CDR3 contains 17 residues. Per germline, CDR1 SGHRS and CDR2 YFSETQ. The CDR3 DNA follows: TGCGCGAGCCGCCCTTACTTAGCGGGAGGGCGGGACAATGAGCAGTTCTTC. It translates to CASRPYLAGGRDNEQFF.

The chain employs TRBV27 and TRBJ2-4, with 11 nucleotides matching TRBD2. V dropped 6 bases and J dropped 1; count of bases not matched to a gene: 5. Germline loops: CDR1 MNHEY, CDR2 SMNVEV (reference sequence). This CDR3 has 16 amino acids. CDR3 sequence (DNA): TGTGCCAGCAGGGCGACTAGCGGGGACGCCAAAAACATTCAGTACTTC. This sequence encodes CASRATSGDAKNIQYF.

The V and J genes are TRBV11-1 and TRBJ2-7; 10 bases are a match to TRBD2. This CDR3 is 15 amino acids long. Germline assignment: CDR1 SGHAT and CDR2 FQDESV (reference sequence). V shed 4 bases, J shed 0 bases, and the junction held 3 bases outside the gene matches. The CDR3 region has the DNA TGTGCCAGCAGCTCGACTAGCGGGCCCTCCTACGAGCAGTACTTC. Translation: CASSSTSGPSYEQYF.

The chain employs TRBV2 and TRBJ2-7; D is perhaps TRBD2 (6 bases). This CDR3 spans 10 amino acids. The germline V and J ends were trimmed by 8 bases and 4 bases, with 6 bases remaining between them. Germline assignment: CDR1 SNHLY and CDR2 FYNNEI. CDR3 sequence (DNA): TGTGCCAGCGGGACTTACGAGCAGTACTTC. It encodes CASGTYEQYF.

This chain joins TRBV6-4 and TRBJ2-3, with 7 bases identical to TRBD1. In germline, CDR1 is MRHNA, CDR2 SNTAGT. The CDR3 covers 15 residues. The trim removed 5 bases at V and 0 bases at J, leaving 5 bases unmatched. The CDR3 here is CASSTRDRSTDTQYF. The CDR3 DNA is TGTGCCAGCAGTACGAGGGACAGAAGCACAGATACGCAGTATTTT.

The chain recombines TRBV4-1 with TRBJ1-3; 8 bases align to TRBD1. Germline V gene data show CDR1 as MGHRA and CDR2 as YSYEKL. V lost 1 base, J lost 1 base, and 9 bases stayed unmatched. CDR3 length: 18 residues. The CDR3 sequence is CASSQGPGGWISGNTIYF. DNA for the CDR3: TGCGCCAGCAGCCAAGGCCCAGGGGGCTGGATATCTGGAAACACCATATATTTT.

The chain recombines TRBV11-2 with TRBJ2-2; weak D call: TRBD1 (6 bases). The V and J ends lost 5 bases and 4 bases respectively, with 11 bases between them. Germline V gene sequence: CDR1 SGHAT, CDR2 FQNNGV. CDR3 size: 14 residues. The CDR3 nucleotides are TGTGCCAGCAGCCCGCGGACAGCCACCGGGGAGCTGTTTTTT. Protein: CASSPRTATGELFF.

CDR3: CASSPGGQASSYNEQFF. The CDR3 DNA follows: TGTGCCAGCAGCCCAGGGGGACAGGCGAGCTCCTACAATGAGCAGTTCTTC. This chain links TRBV5-4 with TRBJ2-1; 8 bases align to TRBD1. CDR1 is SGHNT and CDR2 is YYREEE in the germline V gene (reference sequence). Losses at the gene ends were 4 bases for V and 0 bases for J; bases not matched to a gene: 9. The CDR3 is made up of 17 amino acids.

The V gene is TRBV27, the J gene TRBJ2-3, with no clear D. Germline V gene lookup returns CDR1 MNHEY and CDR2 SMNVEV (reference sequence). Trimming took off 8 bases at V and 8 bases at J, with 11 bases between the two ends. The CDR3 has 11 residues. CDR3 protein: CASSSPRTQYF. CDR3 nucleotide sequence: TGTGCCAGCTCCTCCCCTCGTACGCAGTATTTT.

The gene calls are TRBV9 and TRBJ2-7; TRBD2 might be the D (5 bases). V lost 0 bases, J lost 6 bases, and 13 bases lay in between. This CDR3 is built from 14 residues. Germline values: CDR1 SGDLS, CDR2 YYNGEE. CDR3 sequence: CASSVGSRGFEQYF. The CDR3 DNA follows: TGTGCCAGCAGCGTAGGTAGTCGGGGATTCGAGCAGTACTTC.

The V call is TRBV10-2, the J call TRBJ2-1, with 7 nucleotides matching TRBD1. J lost 10 bases, V lost 6 bases, and 6 bases had no gene match. Looked up from germline, CDR1 is WSHSY and CDR2 is SAAADI. CDR3 length: 12 amino acids. The DNA of the CDR3 is TGCGCCAGCAGCACGACAGGGAACGAGCAGTTCTTC. This translates into CASSTTGNEQFF.

This clone appeared once. The V and J genes are TRBV6-6 and TRBJ1-4; 8 nucleotides match TRBD1. V lost 5 bases, J lost 5 bases, and 7 bases stayed unmatched. The CDR3 contains 15 residues. In germline, CDR1 is MNHNY, CDR2 SVGAGI (reference sequence). CDR3 nucleotide sequence: TGTGCCAGCAGTCCCCGGACAGGGTGGAATGAAAAACTGTTTTTT. Translating gives CASSPRTGWNEKLFF.

This clone occurred once. The CDR3 nucleotides are TGTGCCAGCAGTTCGGAGGGACGCACCTACAATGAGCAGTTCTTC. Its translation is CASSSEGRTYNEQFF. The chain employs TRBV6-6 and TRBJ2-1; D might be TRBD2 (6 bases). Germline assignment: CDR1 MNHNY and CDR2 SVGAGI (reference sequence). This CDR3 comprises 15 residues. V lost 4 bases, J lost 2 bases, and 12 bases lay in between.

The CDR3: CASSSRVHEQFF. The DNA for the CDR3 is TGCGCCAGCAGCTCCAGGGTCCATGAGCAGTTCTTC. The V gene is TRBV5-1, the J gene TRBJ2-1, with D possibly matching TRBD1 (5 bases). Trimming stripped 3 bases from V and 8 bases from J, with 9 bases between. Germline V lookup: CDR1 SGHRS, CDR2 YFSETQ. The CDR3 is made up of 12 amino acids.

This rearrangement joins TRBV5-4 to TRBJ2-3, with TRBD2 identical over 13 bases. The CDR3 runs to 17 residues. CDR1 is SGHNT, CDR2 YYREEE, per germline (reference sequence). V trimming: 3 bases; J trimming: 5 bases; junction bases outside the gene matches: 9. In nucleotides, the CDR3 is TGTGCCAGCAGCTGGACTAGCGGGAGCGTGGGGAGAGATACGCAGTATTTT. Translating it yields CASSWTSGSVGRDTQYF.

The genes are TRBV11-2 and TRBJ2-1; weak D call: TRBD1 (6 bases). Germline V CDR1 and CDR2: SGHAT, FQNNGV. The V end lost 6 bases, the J end lost 12 bases, and 15 bases lay between the germline ends. This CDR3 is built from 12 residues. The CDR3 reads CASRPTGTGQFF. CDR3 DNA sequence: TGTGCCAGCAGACCAACAGGGACGGGGCAGTTCTTC.

The CDR3 loop reads CAIGGQGGTEAFF. In nucleotides, the CDR3 is TGTGCCATCGGAGGACAGGGTGGCACTGAAGCTTTCTTT. This chain connects TRBV10-3 to TRBJ1-1; 8 bases map to TRBD1. CDR1 is ENHRY and CDR2 is SYGVKD in the germline V gene. This CDR3 is built from 13 residues. V lost 8 bases to trimming and J lost 4 bases; unmatched junction nucleotides: 6.

This clone was seen ten or more times. This chain uses TRBV19 with TRBJ1-5, with D possibly being TRBD1 (5 bases). Germline V gene lookup returns CDR1 LNHDA and CDR2 SQIVND (reference sequence). The CDR3 covers 13 residues. The V end was cut by 7 bases, the J end by 4 bases, with 11 bases between. The CDR3 sequence is CASTLGGNQPQHF. In DNA, the CDR3 is TGTGCCAGTACCCTCGGGGGTAATCAGCCCCAGCATTTT.

The V call is TRBV2, the J call TRBJ2-2, with D perhaps matching TRBD2 (6 bases). This CDR3 spans 14 amino acids. CDR1 is SNHLY and CDR2 is FYNNEI in the germline V gene. V gave up 7 bases and J gave up 4 bases, with 13 bases separating them. The CDR3 loop is CASTGDLLTGELFF. The DNA of the CDR3 is TGTGCCAGCACGGGGGACCTGCTCACCGGGGAGCTGTTTTTT.